A selection of T cell receptor beta chains follows, all from one sample in a study of T cells in Graves' hyperthyroidism and ophthalmopathy. TCRdb processed the multiplex PCR reads anew with MiXCR; each CDR3 protein has one entry. The sample records 620,000 or so distinct CDR3 sequences, around 13% being singletons. Material for sequencing was blood. These receptors originate from a woman between 45 and 60 years old with Graves' ophthalmopathy. CDR3s include the opening cysteine and the closing phenylalanine or tryptophan. Each record gives: V gene, clone size, D gene, J gene, CDR3 DNA, CDR3 protein. A D gene is named only where the DNA matches it firmly. A row's size may be missing; if present it is once, few, many or a size class.

v_call: TRBV28; clone_size: many; d_call: TRBD1; j_call: TRBJ1-2; cdr3_nt: TGTGCCAGCAGCCGCTTGTCGCCGGGACAGATAAAAGCTAACTATGGCTACACCTTC; cdr3_aa: CASSRLSPGQIKANYGYTF
v_call: TRBV5-1; clone_size: many; d_call: .; j_call: TRBJ2-1; cdr3_nt: TGCGCCAGCAGCCCGCCGTGGGGGATGTCTACAGATGAGCAGTTCTTC; cdr3_aa: CASSPPWGMSTDEQFF
v_call: TRBV3-1; clone_size: many; d_call: .; j_call: TRBJ1-2; cdr3_nt: TGTGCCAGCAGCCAAGGGCAAGGGAGGAAAGTATTTGGCTACACCTTC; cdr3_aa: CASSQGQGRKVFGYTF
v_call: TRBV19; clone_size: .; d_call: .; j_call: TRBJ1-5; cdr3_nt: TGTGCCAGTAGTATAGATCTTTTGCGGGGGCCCCAGCATTTT; cdr3_aa: CASSIDLLRGPQHF
v_call: TRBV5-8; clone_size: few; d_call: .; j_call: TRBJ2-5; cdr3_nt: TGTGCCAGCAGCCAGCACTACGGAGAGACCCAGTACTTC; cdr3_aa: CASSQHYGETQYF
v_call: TRBV7-9; clone_size: many; d_call: TRBD2; j_call: TRBJ2-7; cdr3_nt: TGTGCCAGCAGCCCGACTAGCGGGAGGCCGGTTCACGAGCAGTACTTC; cdr3_aa: CASSPTSGRPVHEQYF
v_call: TRBV15; clone_size: .; d_call: TRBD2; j_call: TRBJ2-2; cdr3_nt: TGTGCCACCAGCAGACTCTACCCTTCTAGCGGGAGAAGGGACACCGGGGAGCTGTTTTTT; cdr3_aa: CATSRLYPSSGRRDTGELFF
v_call: TRBV24-1; clone_size: few; d_call: TRBD2; j_call: TRBJ2-1; cdr3_nt: TGTGCCACCAGTGATCTAGGACTAGCAGTGAATGAGCAGTTCTTC; cdr3_aa: CATSDLGLAVNEQFF
v_call: TRBV12-3/TRBV12-4; clone_size: many; d_call: .; j_call: TRBJ1-5; cdr3_nt: TGTGCCAGCACGGTAGGCGATAATCAGCCCCAGCATTTT; cdr3_aa: CASTVGDNQPQHF
v_call: TRBV3-1; clone_size: .; d_call: .; j_call: TRBJ1-5; cdr3_nt: TGTGCCAGCAGCCAATCAGGATGGGGCAATCAGCCCCAGCATTTT; cdr3_aa: CASSQSGWGNQPQHF
v_call: TRBV20-1; clone_size: .; d_call: TRBD2; j_call: TRBJ2-7; cdr3_nt: TGCAGTGCTACTCTAGCGGGAGCTCTGGGCTACGAGCAGTACTTC; cdr3_aa: CSATLAGALGYEQYF
v_call: TRBV4-2; clone_size: few; d_call: .; j_call: TRBJ2-7; cdr3_nt: TGTGCCAGCAGCCAAGCGGTGGGGGCGGGAGAGTCCTACGAGCAGTACTTC; cdr3_aa: CASSQAVGAGESYEQYF
v_call: TRBV12-3/TRBV12-4; clone_size: many; d_call: .; j_call: TRBJ2-6; cdr3_nt: TGTGCCAGCATATCCCGGGACACCCCAAGGACTGGGGCCAACGTCCTGACTTTC; cdr3_aa: CASISRDTPRTGANVLTF
v_call: TRBV10-3; clone_size: .; d_call: .; j_call: TRBJ1-1; cdr3_nt: TGTGCCATCAGTGAGTCTGGTTCGAACACTGAAGCTTTCTTT; cdr3_aa: CAISESGSNTEAFF
v_call: TRBV19; clone_size: .; d_call: .; j_call: TRBJ1-1; cdr3_nt: TGTGCCAGTACTAAGACGCGAAGCATGAACACTGAAGCTTTCTTT; cdr3_aa: CASTKTRSMNTEAFF
v_call: TRBV28; clone_size: many; d_call: TRBD2; j_call: TRBJ2-1; cdr3_nt: TGTACCAGCAGCCCCGGGACTAGCCTTGAGCAGTTCTTC; cdr3_aa: CTSSPGTSLEQFF
v_call: TRBV28; clone_size: many; d_call: .; j_call: TRBJ2-3; cdr3_nt: TGTGCCAGCAGTACTCCCTTGCGGGCATCCACAGATACGCAGTATTTT; cdr3_aa: CASSTPLRASTDTQYF
v_call: TRBV12-5; clone_size: many; d_call: TRBD2; j_call: TRBJ2-3; cdr3_nt: TGTGCTAGTGGTTTGGTACACCGGCGGGAGGGCCTCCCAGATACGCAGTATTTT; cdr3_aa: CASGLVHRREGLPDTQYF
v_call: TRBV19; clone_size: .; d_call: TRBD2; j_call: TRBJ2-7; cdr3_nt: TGTGCCAGTAGTAATGGACTAGCGGGAGAATACGAGCAGTACTTC; cdr3_aa: CASSNGLAGEYEQYF
v_call: TRBV7-2; clone_size: many; d_call: .; j_call: TRBJ2-1; cdr3_nt: TGTGCCAGCAGCTTAGGTTCCCAGGGTGAGCAGTTCTTC; cdr3_aa: CASSLGSQGEQFF
v_call: TRBV18; clone_size: many; d_call: .; j_call: TRBJ1-2; cdr3_nt: TGTGCCAGCTCACAGGACATCAACTATGGCTACACCTTC; cdr3_aa: CASSQDINYGYTF
v_call: TRBV9; clone_size: many; d_call: TRBD2; j_call: TRBJ2-5; cdr3_nt: TGTGCCAGCAGCGCTCCCGGACTAGCGGCAGAGTTCCGAGAGACCCAGTACTTC; cdr3_aa: CASSAPGLAAEFRETQYF
v_call: TRBV15; clone_size: few; d_call: .; j_call: TRBJ1-2; cdr3_nt: TGTGCCACCAGCAGAGATCAGCACTATGGCTACACCTTC; cdr3_aa: CATSRDQHYGYTF
v_call: TRBV5-8; clone_size: few; d_call: TRBD1; j_call: TRBJ2-7; cdr3_nt: TGTGCCAGCAGCGCCGGGACAGGGGGTCCTTGGGGGAGTCGCGAGCAGTATTTC; cdr3_aa: CASSAGTGGPWGSREQYF
v_call: TRBV20-1; clone_size: many; d_call: .; j_call: TRBJ1-3; cdr3_nt: TGCAGTGCTAAGGGTTCTGGAAACACCATATATTTT; cdr3_aa: CSAKGSGNTIYF
v_call: TRBV25-1; clone_size: .; d_call: .; j_call: TRBJ2-4; cdr3_nt: TGTGCCAGCAGTGATTCGGTGTGGAACATTCAGTACTTC; cdr3_aa: CASSDSVWNIQYF
v_call: TRBV29-1; clone_size: .; d_call: TRBD1; j_call: TRBJ2-7; cdr3_nt: TGCAGCGTCGAGAGGGACAGCTACGAGCAGTACTTC; cdr3_aa: CSVERDSYEQYF
v_call: TRBV6-1; clone_size: few; d_call: .; j_call: TRBJ2-7; cdr3_nt: TGTGCCAGCACAACCCCGAGGTTGGCGAGCTCCTACGAGCAGTACTTC; cdr3_aa: CASTTPRLASSYEQYF
v_call: TRBV18; clone_size: many; d_call: TRBD2; j_call: TRBJ2-5; cdr3_nt: TGTGCCAGCTCACCACCGGGACTAGCGGGGGAGACCCAGTACTTC; cdr3_aa: CASSPPGLAGETQYF
v_call: TRBV5-4; clone_size: .; d_call: TRBD1; j_call: TRBJ2-1; cdr3_nt: TGTGCCAGCAGCTTGGGACAGGGGGTCCACAATGAGCAGTCCTTC; cdr3_aa: CASSLGQGVHNEQSF
v_call: TRBV5-6; clone_size: .; d_call: TRBD1; j_call: TRBJ2-7; cdr3_nt: TGTGCCAGCAGATCAGCCGGGACAGGGGTGTATTACGAGCAGTACTTC; cdr3_aa: CASRSAGTGVYYEQYF
v_call: TRBV7-9; clone_size: many; d_call: TRBD2; j_call: TRBJ2-7; cdr3_nt: TGTGCCAGCAGCCAGCGGGGACTAGCGGGAGCCAAAGAAAAGGGCGAGCAGTACTTC; cdr3_aa: CASSQRGLAGAKEKGEQYF
v_call: TRBV20-1; clone_size: many; d_call: .; j_call: TRBJ2-5; cdr3_nt: TGCAGTGCTAGTCTCGGCAGCCAAGAGACCCAGTACTTC; cdr3_aa: CSASLGSQETQYF
v_call: TRBV9; clone_size: .; d_call: .; j_call: TRBJ2-1; cdr3_nt: TGTGCCAGCAGCAGGGCAGGGGATAACAATGAGCAGTTCTTC; cdr3_aa: CASSRAGDNNEQFF